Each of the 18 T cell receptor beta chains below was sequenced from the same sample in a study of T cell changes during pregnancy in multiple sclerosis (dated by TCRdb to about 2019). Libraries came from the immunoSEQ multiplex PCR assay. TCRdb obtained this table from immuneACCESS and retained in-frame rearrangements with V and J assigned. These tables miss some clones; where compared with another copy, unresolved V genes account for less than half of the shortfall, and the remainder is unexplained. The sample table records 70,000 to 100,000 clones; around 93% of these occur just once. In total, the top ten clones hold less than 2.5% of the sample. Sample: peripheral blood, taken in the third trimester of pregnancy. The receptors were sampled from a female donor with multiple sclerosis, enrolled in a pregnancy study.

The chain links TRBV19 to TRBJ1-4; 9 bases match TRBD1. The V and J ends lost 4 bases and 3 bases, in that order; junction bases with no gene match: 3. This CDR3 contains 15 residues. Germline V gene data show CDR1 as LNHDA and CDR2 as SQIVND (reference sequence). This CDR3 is CASSKQGAANEKLFF. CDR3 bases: TGTGCCAGTAGTAAACAGGGGGCAGCTAATGAAAAACTGTTTTTT.

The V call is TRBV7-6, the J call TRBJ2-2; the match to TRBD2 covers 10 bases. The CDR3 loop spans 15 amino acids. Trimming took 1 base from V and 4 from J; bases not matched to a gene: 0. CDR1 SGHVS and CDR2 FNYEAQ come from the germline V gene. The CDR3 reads CASSLVAGGTGELFF. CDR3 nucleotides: TGTGCCAGCAGCTTAGTAGCGGGAGGCACCGGGGAGCTGTTTTTT.

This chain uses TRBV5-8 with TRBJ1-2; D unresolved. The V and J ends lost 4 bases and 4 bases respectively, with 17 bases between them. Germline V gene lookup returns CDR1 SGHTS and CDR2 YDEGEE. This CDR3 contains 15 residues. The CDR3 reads CASSPGWTVGYGYTF. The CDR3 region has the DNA TGTGCCAGCAGCCCGGGGTGGACGGTCGGCTATGGCTACACCTTC.

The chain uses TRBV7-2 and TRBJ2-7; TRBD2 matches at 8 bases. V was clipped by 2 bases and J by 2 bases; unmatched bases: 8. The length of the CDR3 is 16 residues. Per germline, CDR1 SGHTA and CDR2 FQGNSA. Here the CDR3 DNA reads TGTGCCAGCAGCTTATTCACGGCGGGAGGTACCTACGAGCAGTACTTC. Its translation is CASSLFTAGGTYEQYF. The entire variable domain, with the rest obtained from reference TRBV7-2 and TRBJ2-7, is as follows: GAGVSQSPSNKVTEKGKDVELRCDPISGHTALYWYRQSLGQGLEFLIYFQGNSAPDKSGLPSDRFSAERTGGSVSTLTIQRTQQEDSAVYLCASSLFTAGGTYEQYFGPGTRLTVT.

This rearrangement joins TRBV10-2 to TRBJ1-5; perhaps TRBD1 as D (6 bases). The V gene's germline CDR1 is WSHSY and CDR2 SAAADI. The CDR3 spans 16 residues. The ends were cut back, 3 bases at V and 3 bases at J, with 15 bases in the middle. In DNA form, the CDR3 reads TGCGCCAGCAGTGACCACACCTGGACAGTCAATCAGCCCCAGCATTTT. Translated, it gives CASSDHTWTVNQPQHF.

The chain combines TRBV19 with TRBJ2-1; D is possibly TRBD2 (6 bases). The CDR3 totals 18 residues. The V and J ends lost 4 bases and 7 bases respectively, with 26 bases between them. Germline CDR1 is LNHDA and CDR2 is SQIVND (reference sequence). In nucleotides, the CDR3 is TGTGCCAGTAGTAAAACCCCCGGGACTTGGTACGAGGCGAATGAGCAGTTCTTC. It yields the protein CASSKTPGTWYEANEQFF.

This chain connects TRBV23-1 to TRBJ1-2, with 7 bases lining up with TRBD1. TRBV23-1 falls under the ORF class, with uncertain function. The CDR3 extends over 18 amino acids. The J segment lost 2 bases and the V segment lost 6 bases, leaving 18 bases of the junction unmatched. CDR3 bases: TGCGCCAGCAGCTGGGGTGTCGGACAGGACTCCTTCAACTATGGCTACACCTTC. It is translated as CASSWGVGQDSFNYGYTF.

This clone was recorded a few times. The CDR3 coding sequence is TGTGCCACCAGCAGAGATTACGTCCGGGCAGGGGTGGATTCACCCCTCCACTTT. As protein: CATSRDYVRAGVDSPLHF. The chain combines TRBV15 with TRBJ1-6; D is perhaps TRBD1 (6 bases). V was clipped by 0 bases and J by 8 bases, with 20 bases between them. This CDR3 has 18 amino acids. Germline CDR1 LNHNV, CDR2 YYDKDF (reference sequence).

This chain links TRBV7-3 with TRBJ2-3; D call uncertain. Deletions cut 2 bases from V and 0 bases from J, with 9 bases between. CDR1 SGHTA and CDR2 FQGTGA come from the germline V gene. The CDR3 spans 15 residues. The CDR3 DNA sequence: TGTGCCAGCAGCTTAGGAGCCCCTAGCACAGATACGCAGTATTTT. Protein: CASSLGAPSTDTQYF.

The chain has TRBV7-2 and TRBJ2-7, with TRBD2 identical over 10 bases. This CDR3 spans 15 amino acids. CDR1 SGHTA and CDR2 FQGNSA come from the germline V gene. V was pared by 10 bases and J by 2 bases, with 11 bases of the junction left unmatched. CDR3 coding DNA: TGTGCCACCCAGAGTAGCGGGAGGCAAACCTACGAGCAGTACTTC. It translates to CATQSSGRQTYEQYF.

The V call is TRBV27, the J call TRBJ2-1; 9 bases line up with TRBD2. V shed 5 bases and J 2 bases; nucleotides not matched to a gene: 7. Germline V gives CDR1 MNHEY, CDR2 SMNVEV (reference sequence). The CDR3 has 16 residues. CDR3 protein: CASSPQTSGAYNEQFF. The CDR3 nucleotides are TGTGCCAGCAGTCCTCAGACTAGCGGAGCCTACAATGAGCAGTTCTTC.

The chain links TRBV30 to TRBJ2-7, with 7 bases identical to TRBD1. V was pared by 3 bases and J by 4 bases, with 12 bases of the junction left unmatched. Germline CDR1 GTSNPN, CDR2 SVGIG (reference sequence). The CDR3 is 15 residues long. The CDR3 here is CAWRGTANTPYEQYF. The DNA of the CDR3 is TGTGCCTGGAGGGGGACAGCGAATACCCCTTACGAGCAGTACTTC.

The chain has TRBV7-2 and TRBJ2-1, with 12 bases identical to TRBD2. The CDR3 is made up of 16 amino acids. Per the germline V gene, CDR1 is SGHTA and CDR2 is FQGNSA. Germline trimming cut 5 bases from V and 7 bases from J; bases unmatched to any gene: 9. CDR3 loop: CASSRNRGTSGNEQFF. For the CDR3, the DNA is TGTGCCAGCAGCCGAAACCGGGGGACTAGCGGGAATGAGCAGTTCTTC.

Here the CDR3 DNA reads TGTGCCTGGAGGTTTAGTTTGAACACTGAAGCTTTCTTT. It codes for CAWRFSLNTEAFF. This sequence joins TRBV30 and TRBJ1-1; D remains unclear. The CDR3 runs 13 residues. Germline loops: CDR1 GTSNPN, CDR2 SVGIG (reference sequence). Trimming shortened V by 3 bases and J by 0 bases, and 8 bases separated the two germline ends. Together with reference TRBV30 and TRBJ1-1, the CDR3 gives the full variable domain: SQTIHQWPATLVQPVGSPLSLECTVEGTSNPNLYWYRQAAGRGLQLLFYSVGIGQISSEVPQNLSASRPQDRQFILSSKKLLLSDSGFYLCAWRFSLNTEAFFGQGTRLTVV.

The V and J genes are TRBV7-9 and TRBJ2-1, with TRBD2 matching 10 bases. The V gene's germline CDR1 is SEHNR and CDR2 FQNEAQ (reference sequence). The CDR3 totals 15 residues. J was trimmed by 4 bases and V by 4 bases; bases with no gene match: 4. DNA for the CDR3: TGTGCCAGCAGCTCCGGGACTAGCGTATACAATGAGCAGTTCTTC. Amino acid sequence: CASSSGTSVYNEQFF.

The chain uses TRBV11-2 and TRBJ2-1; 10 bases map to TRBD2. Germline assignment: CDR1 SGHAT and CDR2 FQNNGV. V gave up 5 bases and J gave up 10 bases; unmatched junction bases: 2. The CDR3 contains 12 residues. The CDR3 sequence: CASSPGLAEQFF. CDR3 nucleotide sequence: TGTGCCAGCAGCCCGGGACTAGCGGAGCAGTTCTTC. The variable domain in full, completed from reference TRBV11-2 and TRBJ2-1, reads EAGVAQSPRYKIIEKRQSVAFWCNPISGHATLYWYQQILGQGPKLLIQFQNNGVVDDSQLPKDRFSAERLKGVDSTLKIQPAKLEDSAVYLCASSPGLAEQFFGPGTRLTVL.

The CDR3 is CASSLNKGANEQFF. The CDR3 DNA is TGTGCCAGCAGCTTAAACAAGGGGGCCAATGAGCAGTTCTTC. J is TRBJ2-1 and V is TRBV7-3, with 7 bases identical to TRBD1. The CDR3 totals 14 residues. Germline V lookup: CDR1 SGHTA, CDR2 FQGTGA. V was pared by 1 base and J by 6 bases, with 3 bases of the junction left unmatched. The variable domain in full, with the rest retrieved from reference TRBV7-3 and TRBJ2-1, is GAGVSQTPSNKVTEKGKYVELRCDPISGHTALYWYRQSLGQGPEFLIYFQGTGAADDSGLPNDRFFAVRPEGSVSTLKIQRTERGDSAVYLCASSLNKGANEQFFGPGTRLTVL.

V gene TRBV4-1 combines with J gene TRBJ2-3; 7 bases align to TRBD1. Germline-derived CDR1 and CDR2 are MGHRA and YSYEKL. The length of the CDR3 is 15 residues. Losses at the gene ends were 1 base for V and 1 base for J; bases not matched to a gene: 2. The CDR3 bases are TGCGCCAGCAGCCAAGCAGGACAGGGCACAGATACGCAGTATTTT. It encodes CASSQAGQGTDTQYF.